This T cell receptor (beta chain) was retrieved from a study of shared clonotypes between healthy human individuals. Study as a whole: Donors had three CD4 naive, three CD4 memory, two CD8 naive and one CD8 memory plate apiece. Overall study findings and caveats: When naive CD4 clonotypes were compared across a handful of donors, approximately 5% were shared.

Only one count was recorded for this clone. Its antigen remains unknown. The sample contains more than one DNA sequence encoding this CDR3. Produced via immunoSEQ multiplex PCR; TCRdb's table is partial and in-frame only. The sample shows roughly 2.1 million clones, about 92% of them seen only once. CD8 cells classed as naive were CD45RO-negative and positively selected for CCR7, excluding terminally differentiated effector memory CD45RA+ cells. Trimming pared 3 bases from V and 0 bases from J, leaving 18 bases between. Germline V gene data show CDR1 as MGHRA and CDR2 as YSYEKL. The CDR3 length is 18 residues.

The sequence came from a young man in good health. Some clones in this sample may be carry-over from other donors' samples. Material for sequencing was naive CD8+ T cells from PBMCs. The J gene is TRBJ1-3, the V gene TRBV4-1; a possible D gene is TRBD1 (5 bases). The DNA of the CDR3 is TGCGCCAGCAGCCAGGCCAGGATACAGGCCTACTCTGGAAACACCATATATTTT. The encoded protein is CASSQARIQAYSGNTIYF.